This TCR beta chain was sequenced for a study of cytomegalovirus exposure and HLA in healthy donors (dated by TCRdb to the late 2010s). About the full investigation: According to a later analysis, one platform produced both the approximately 110 validation repertoires and the 720 or so repertoires of the first cohort. Along with the approximately 620-subject first cohort, a separate validation cohort of about 110 different subjects was used. The study aimed to test whether cataloging public T cell receptors could reveal signatures of past pathogen exposure. To predict cytomegalovirus infection status, the study combined high-throughput TCR immunosequencing, statistical association of individual TCRs with disease status, and machine learning.

Separate from the roughly 650-subject first cohort, the validation cohort of roughly 130 subjects was the group to which the donors belonged. Paper-wide results and their limitations: According to the authors, the approach could potentially be generalized to other disease states and immunological phenotypes. In vitro tests confirmed that a few of the cytomegalovirus-associated TCR beta chains recognize cytomegalovirus antigens. The study gave a list of 150 to 200 TCR beta chains associated with cytomegalovirus. The classifier was reported to diagnose cytomegalovirus status with high specificity and sensitivity in both the original and validation cohorts. In a later analysis, TCRs clustered in the first cohort were found to also tend to co-occur in the roughly 120 validation repertoires, with roughly 93% of cluster scores above 0. Across donors, most TCR sequences were observed very rarely, whereas some public TCRs were present in many individuals. A later analysis lacked HLA typing for the validation cohort, so it scored co-occurrence in that cohort across all 110 or so repertoires.

Libraries came from the immunoSEQ multiplex PCR assay. The paper's data handling went like this. A statistical classification framework was developed to diagnose cytomegalovirus status using the catalog of TCR beta chain sequences. Drawn from immuneACCESS, this table holds only the in-frame rearrangements with V and J called that TCRdb kept. Clones are partly lost; checked studies trace under half to an unresolved V gene and leave the rest unexplained. The V and J calls and clone size come from that table; D and trimming were worked out from the DNA. The sample yields 45,000 to 65,000 clones; 90% were counted once. The ten largest account for about 3% of the sample. A note on this clone: Its antigen specificity is not known. One base away there is no much larger clone; base qualities are not given.

Sequencing input: PBMCs. The TCR was taken from a man aged 18 to 30 in good health and CMV-seronegative.

The CDR3 amino acid sequence is: CASSIGQETQYF. The nucleotides read TGTGCCAGTAGTATCGGCCAAGAGACCCAGTACTTC. This chain joins TRBV19 to TRBJ2-5; no D gene call is confident. According to the germline V gene (reference sequence), CDR1 reads LNHDA and CDR2 reads SQIVND. V sheds 3 bases and J sheds 1 base, leaving 3 bases between their ends. The CDR3 measures 12 amino acids from cysteine to phenylalanine. Only CDR3 DNA is held: 36 bases, read in frame from base 1.